The source of this TCR beta chain is a study of blood T cell repertoires in COVID-19. Background on the study: COVID-19 samples, acute and convalescent, were from the United States, Italy and Spain. The analysed material was cDNA or gDNA that came from T cells, B-cell-depleted T cells, or PBMCs.

This clone appeared a single time. Trimming took 3 bases from V and 4 from J, leaving 17 bases between them. This CDR3 spans 16 amino acids. Germline values: CDR1 SGDLS, CDR2 YYNGEE. Original handling: The authors estimated nucleated cell counts from reference gene primer amplification. Profiling relied on immunoSEQ multiplex PCR, and the TCRdb table lists in-frame clones only, not all of them. That table supplies the V and J calls and clone size; D and trimming were determined from the DNA. The data show over 75,000 clones, with 90% to 95% seen just once and approximately 1.7% held by the top ten. This sequence was found in a man between 60 and 75 years old with acute or convalescent COVID-19. The rearrangement joins TRBV9 to TRBJ1-3; unclear D gene. The sequenced sample consisted of peripheral blood. The CDR3 sequence: CASSGQPAGTGNTIYF. The CDR3 DNA reads TGTGCCAGCAGCGGTCAACCTGCGGGCACCGGAAACACCATATATTTT.